These T cell receptor beta chains were read from a single sample in a study of T cells in Graves' hyperthyroidism and ophthalmopathy. TCRdb ran MiXCR on the multiplex PCR reads and lists one entry per CDR3 protein. The sample lists 150,000 to 200,000 distinct CDR3 sequences; about 9% were seen once. The material sequenced was blood. These receptors were obtained from a woman aged 18 to 35 with Graves' hyperthyroidism that later progressed to Graves' ophthalmopathy. Both conserved end residues are part of each CDR3. The order of the fields is V gene, clone size, J gene, D gene, CDR3 DNA, CDR3 protein. The D gene is left open where the match is weak. Not every row has a clone size; where given, it reads once, few, many or a size class.

v_call: TRBV6-1
clone_size: many
j_call: TRBJ1-2
d_call: TRBD1
cdr3_nt: TGTGCCAGCAGTGAAGCCTCTGGACAGGGGGCTAGCGGCTACACCTTC
cdr3_aa: CASSEASGQGASGYTF

v_call: TRBV28
clone_size: many
j_call: TRBJ2-7
d_call: .
cdr3_nt: TGTGCCAGCAGCCCACAATCCGAACTCTCCTACGAGCAGTACTTC
cdr3_aa: CASSPQSELSYEQYF

v_call: TRBV4-1
clone_size: few
j_call: TRBJ2-1
d_call: TRBD2
cdr3_nt: TGCGCCAGCAGCCAAGAACGTTTCGGTCTAGCGGGAGTCGTTGAGCAGTTCTTC
cdr3_aa: CASSQERFGLAGVVEQFF

v_call: TRBV20-1
clone_size: many
j_call: TRBJ1-1
d_call: .
cdr3_nt: TGCAGTGCTAGAAAGGCAGGGGTCGACACTGAAGCTTTCTTT
cdr3_aa: CSARKAGVDTEAFF

v_call: TRBV2
clone_size: .
j_call: TRBJ2-4
d_call: TRBD2
cdr3_nt: TGCGCCAGCAGCCCCGGACTAGCGGGGACCAATTTAGCCGAAAACATTCAGTACTTC
cdr3_aa: CASSPGLAGTNLAENIQYF

v_call: TRBV2
clone_size: .
j_call: TRBJ2-6
d_call: TRBD1
cdr3_nt: TGTGCCAGCAGCAGGGACAGGAACCTTCCCGGGGCCAACGTCCTGACTTTC
cdr3_aa: CASSRDRNLPGANVLTF

v_call: TRBV6-1
clone_size: many
j_call: TRBJ1-5
d_call: .
cdr3_nt: TGTGCCAGCTCGGTCGTCGAGGTCCGAAATCAGCCCCAGCATTTT
cdr3_aa: CASSVVEVRNQPQHF

v_call: TRBV7-8
clone_size: many
j_call: TRBJ2-1
d_call: .
cdr3_nt: TGTGCCAGCCGACCGGGGATGGTGGGCTACAATGAGCAGTTCTTC
cdr3_aa: CASRPGMVGYNEQFF

v_call: TRBV30
clone_size: many
j_call: TRBJ1-1
d_call: .
cdr3_nt: TGTGCCTGGAGTAGGGGATTGAGGACTGAAGCTTTCTTT
cdr3_aa: CAWSRGLRTEAFF

v_call: TRBV25-1
clone_size: .
j_call: TRBJ1-1
d_call: .
cdr3_nt: TGTGCCAGCAGTGCCGGGGGTATGAACACTGAAGCTTTCTTT
cdr3_aa: CASSAGGMNTEAFF

v_call: TRBV5-1
clone_size: many
j_call: TRBJ2-7
d_call: .
cdr3_nt: TGCGCCAGCAGCGCCGGATGGGCGCTGCAGTACTTC
cdr3_aa: CASSAGWALQYF

v_call: TRBV6-5
clone_size: many
j_call: TRBJ2-7
d_call: .
cdr3_nt: TGTGCCAGCAGTTACACGGATTACGAGCAGTACTTC
cdr3_aa: CASSYTDYEQYF

v_call: TRBV30
clone_size: many
j_call: TRBJ1-1
d_call: .
cdr3_nt: TGTGCCTGGGGACAACGGATTGAAGCTTTCTTT
cdr3_aa: CAWGQRIEAFF

v_call: TRBV25-1
clone_size: many
j_call: TRBJ1-4
d_call: .
cdr3_nt: TGTGCCAGCAGTGCCACAGGTTCTAATGAAAAACTGTTTTTT
cdr3_aa: CASSATGSNEKLFF

v_call: TRBV12-3/TRBV12-4
clone_size: many
j_call: TRBJ1-4
d_call: TRBD1
cdr3_nt: TGTGCCAGCAGTTTAACAGGGGGTGAAAAACTGTTTTTT
cdr3_aa: CASSLTGGEKLFF

v_call: TRBV7-9
clone_size: many
j_call: TRBJ1-5
d_call: .
cdr3_nt: TGTGCCAGCAGCTTATCATCGCAGCCCCAGCATTTT
cdr3_aa: CASSLSSQPQHF

v_call: TRBV28
clone_size: many
j_call: TRBJ2-3
d_call: .
cdr3_nt: TGTGCCAGCAGTTTGAGCAGGTGGGGCACAGATACGCAGTATTTT
cdr3_aa: CASSLSRWGTDTQYF

v_call: TRBV18
clone_size: few
j_call: TRBJ2-2
d_call: .
cdr3_nt: TGTGCCAGCTCACCACGGTACACCGGGGAGCTGTTTTTT
cdr3_aa: CASSPRYTGELFF

v_call: TRBV7-9
clone_size: .
j_call: TRBJ2-3
d_call: .
cdr3_nt: TGTGCCAGCACCAAGAGCCCCGCAGATACGCAGTATTTT
cdr3_aa: CASTKSPADTQYF

v_call: TRBV30
clone_size: many
j_call: TRBJ2-5
d_call: .
cdr3_nt: TGTGCCTGGAGTGTACCGAATCAAGAGACCCAGTACTTC
cdr3_aa: CAWSVPNQETQYF

v_call: TRBV6-1
clone_size: many
j_call: TRBJ1-1
d_call: TRBD1
cdr3_nt: TGTGCCAGCAGCCGGGACAGGGGCGCGGGTGAAGCTTTCTTT
cdr3_aa: CASSRDRGAGEAFF

v_call: TRBV5-8
clone_size: many
j_call: TRBJ1-2
d_call: .
cdr3_nt: TGTGCCAGCAGCTTGGCTCTTCGACAGCGAGTTAACTATGGCTACACCTTC
cdr3_aa: CASSLALRQRVNYGYTF

v_call: TRBV28
clone_size: many
j_call: TRBJ2-7
d_call: .
cdr3_nt: TGTGCCAGCAGACCGGTCGGGGGGCGAATTGGAGAGCAGTACTTC
cdr3_aa: CASRPVGGRIGEQYF

v_call: TRBV19
clone_size: many
j_call: TRBJ1-1
d_call: .
cdr3_nt: TGTGCCAGTAAACCCATAGATAACACTGAAGCTTTCTTT
cdr3_aa: CASKPIDNTEAFF

v_call: TRBV20-1
clone_size: many
j_call: TRBJ2-3
d_call: TRBD2
cdr3_nt: TGCAGTGCTGGGGTCCCCCTAGCGGGGGTTGGGGCAGATACGCAGTATTTT
cdr3_aa: CSAGVPLAGVGADTQYF

v_call: TRBV28
clone_size: many
j_call: TRBJ2-5
d_call: .
cdr3_nt: TGTGCCAGCAGCGGACTGGTAGAGACCCAGTACTTC
cdr3_aa: CASSGLVETQYF

v_call: TRBV3-1
clone_size: many
j_call: TRBJ1-5
d_call: .
cdr3_nt: TGTGCCAGCAGCCAAGAACGGGGGGTAGGGCAGCCCCAGCATTTT
cdr3_aa: CASSQERGVGQPQHF

v_call: TRBV3-1
clone_size: .
j_call: TRBJ2-1
d_call: .
cdr3_nt: TGTGCCAGCAGCCAAGTAAGTGGAACGGGTGAGCAGTTCTTC
cdr3_aa: CASSQVSGTGEQFF

v_call: TRBV6-1
clone_size: .
j_call: TRBJ2-1
d_call: TRBD2
cdr3_nt: TGTGCCAGCAACGGGGAATCTAGCGGGGCCTCCAATGAGCAGTTCTTC
cdr3_aa: CASNGESSGASNEQFF

v_call: TRBV6-4
clone_size: .
j_call: TRBJ2-3
d_call: .
cdr3_nt: TGTGCCAGCAGTGAGCAGGGAGGTTCAGATACGCAGTATTTT
cdr3_aa: CASSEQGGSDTQYF

v_call: TRBV7-2
clone_size: many
j_call: TRBJ2-3
d_call: .
cdr3_nt: TGTGCCAGCAGCTTAGCGGGGGGCGGAGGGGATACGCAGTATTTT
cdr3_aa: CASSLAGGGGDTQYF

v_call: TRBV18
clone_size: .
j_call: TRBJ2-1
d_call: TRBD2
cdr3_nt: TGTGCCAGCTCACCACCGAGTCGGGGGGTCTACAATGAGCAGTTCTTC
cdr3_aa: CASSPPSRGVYNEQFF

v_call: TRBV10-1
clone_size: many
j_call: TRBJ1-5
d_call: .
cdr3_nt: TGCGCCAGCAGCACGGGACGTCGGGGGCCCCAGCATTTT
cdr3_aa: CASSTGRRGPQHF

v_call: TRBV24-1
clone_size: many
j_call: TRBJ2-1
d_call: .
cdr3_nt: TGTGCCACCAGTGACGGGGGACACCAGAGCTCCTACAATGAGCAGTTCTTC
cdr3_aa: CATSDGGHQSSYNEQFF

v_call: TRBV20-1
clone_size: many
j_call: TRBJ2-5
d_call: TRBD2
cdr3_nt: TGCAGTGCTTCAGCGGGGGGCCAGAAAGAGACCCAGTACTTC
cdr3_aa: CSASAGGQKETQYF

v_call: TRBV9
clone_size: few
j_call: TRBJ2-7
d_call: TRBD2
cdr3_nt: TGTGCCAGCAGCCCGAGGAGTAGCGGGAGCTCCTACGAGCAGTACTTC
cdr3_aa: CASSPRSSGSSYEQYF

v_call: TRBV20-1
clone_size: many
j_call: TRBJ2-2
d_call: .
cdr3_nt: TGCAGTGCTAGAGGGACTGGCGGCGCGGAGCTGTTTTTT
cdr3_aa: CSARGTGGAELFF

v_call: TRBV11-2
clone_size: many
j_call: TRBJ2-7
d_call: .
cdr3_nt: TGTGCCAGCAGCTTAGATCGGGGCAGGGGATCCTACGAGCAGTACTTC
cdr3_aa: CASSLDRGRGSYEQYF

v_call: TRBV9
clone_size: few
j_call: TRBJ2-3
d_call: TRBD1
cdr3_nt: TGTGCCAGCAGCCACCCCCGGACAGGGGTCAGAGATACGCAGTATTTT
cdr3_aa: CASSHPRTGVRDTQYF

v_call: TRBV11-1
clone_size: many
j_call: TRBJ2-1
d_call: .
cdr3_nt: TGTGCCAGCAGCCCCGGACAGTTTGGCTCCTACAATGAGCAGTTCTTC
cdr3_aa: CASSPGQFGSYNEQFF

v_call: TRBV14
clone_size: many
j_call: TRBJ2-5
d_call: TRBD2
cdr3_nt: TGTGCCAGCAGCCACCCGGGGGGGGAGACCCAGTACTTC
cdr3_aa: CASSHPGGETQYF

v_call: TRBV29-1
clone_size: many
j_call: TRBJ1-1
d_call: .
cdr3_nt: TGCAGCGTTGAAGTAACGGGTGAAGCTTTCTTT
cdr3_aa: CSVEVTGEAFF